This TCR beta chain was identified during a study of CD4 T cell repertoires in COVID-19. The V gene lost 5 bases and the J gene lost 9 bases, with 17 bases spanning the gap. This CDR3 has 14 residues. Germline assignment: CDR1 ENHRY and CDR2 SYGVKD. With regard to this clone: Its antigen remains unidentified.

Overall study results and limits: Several top expanded SARS-CoV-2-reactive clonotypes were shared by two or three memory subsets. SARS-CoV and/or HKU1 spike cultures shared between 7 and 25% of SARS-CoV-2 clonotypes.

Clones were sequenced by immunoSEQ multiplex PCR, and TCRdb holds only the in-frame ones, with some missing. The sample holds 65,000 to 95,000 clones, around 82% seen once. The source is a human donor who had COVID-19. The chain carries TRBV10-3 and TRBJ2-1, with D perhaps assigned TRBD1 or TRBD2 (5 bases each). Sample: CD4+ T cells from peripheral blood, taken after recovery from COVID-19. The CDR3 DNA follows: TGTGCCATCAGTAACCCGGGACGCGCGACTGAGCAGTTCTTC. Translating gives CAISNPGRATEQFF.